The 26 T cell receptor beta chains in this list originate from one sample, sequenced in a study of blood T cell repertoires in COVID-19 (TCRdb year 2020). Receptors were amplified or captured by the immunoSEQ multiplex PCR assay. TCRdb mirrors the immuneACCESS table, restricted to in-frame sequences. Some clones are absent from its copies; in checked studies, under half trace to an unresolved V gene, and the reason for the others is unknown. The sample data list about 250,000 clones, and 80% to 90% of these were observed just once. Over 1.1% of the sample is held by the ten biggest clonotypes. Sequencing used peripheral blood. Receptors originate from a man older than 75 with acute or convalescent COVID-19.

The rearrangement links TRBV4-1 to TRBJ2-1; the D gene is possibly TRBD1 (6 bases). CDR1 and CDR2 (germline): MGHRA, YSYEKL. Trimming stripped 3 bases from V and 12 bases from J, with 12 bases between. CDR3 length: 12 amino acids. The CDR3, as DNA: TGCGCCAGCAGCCATTCTACAGGGTTGCAGTTCTTC. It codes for CASSHSTGLQFF.

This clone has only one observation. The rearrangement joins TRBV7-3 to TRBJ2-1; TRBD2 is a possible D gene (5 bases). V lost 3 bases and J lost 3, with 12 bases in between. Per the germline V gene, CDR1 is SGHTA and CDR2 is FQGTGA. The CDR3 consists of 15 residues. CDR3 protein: CASSLVGDGYNEQFF. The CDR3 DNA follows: TGTGCCAGCAGCTTGGTGGGAGACGGCTACAATGAGCAGTTCTTC.

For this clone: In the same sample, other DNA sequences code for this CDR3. CDR3 residues: CATSRASDTGELFF. The CDR3 coding sequence is TGTGCCACCAGCAGGGCCTCCGACACCGGGGAGCTGTTTTTT. The rearrangement joins TRBV15 to TRBJ2-2; D unresolved. Deletions cut 3 bases from V and 3 bases from J, with 8 bases between. From germline, CDR1 is LNHNV and CDR2 YYDKDF (reference sequence). This CDR3 is built from 14 residues.

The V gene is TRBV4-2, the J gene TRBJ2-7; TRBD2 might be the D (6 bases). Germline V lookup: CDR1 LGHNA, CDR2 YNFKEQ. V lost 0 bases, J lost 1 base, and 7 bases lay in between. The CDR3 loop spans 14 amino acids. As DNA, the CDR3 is TGTGCCAGCAGCCAAGAGCGGGGTTCCTACGAGCAGTACTTC. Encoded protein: CASSQERGSYEQYF.

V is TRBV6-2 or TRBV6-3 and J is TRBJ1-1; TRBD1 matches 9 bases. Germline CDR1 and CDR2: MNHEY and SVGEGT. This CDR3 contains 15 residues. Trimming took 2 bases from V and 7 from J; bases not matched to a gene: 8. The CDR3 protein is CASSYGGQGRNEAFF. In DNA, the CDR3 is TGTGCCAGCAGTTACGGGGGACAGGGTCGGAATGAAGCTTTCTTT.

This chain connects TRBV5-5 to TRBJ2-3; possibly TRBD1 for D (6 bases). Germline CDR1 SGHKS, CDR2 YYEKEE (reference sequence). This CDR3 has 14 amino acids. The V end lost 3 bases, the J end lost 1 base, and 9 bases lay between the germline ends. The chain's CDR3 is CASSWTEGTDTQYF. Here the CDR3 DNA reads TGTGCCAGCAGCTGGACAGAAGGCACAGATACGCAGTATTTT.

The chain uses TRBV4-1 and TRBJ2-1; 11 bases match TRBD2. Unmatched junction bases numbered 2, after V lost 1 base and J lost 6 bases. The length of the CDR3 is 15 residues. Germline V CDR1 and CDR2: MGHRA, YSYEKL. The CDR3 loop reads CASSQVLAGVNEQFF. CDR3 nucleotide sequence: TGCGCCAGCAGCCAAGTACTAGCGGGGGTCAATGAGCAGTTCTTC.

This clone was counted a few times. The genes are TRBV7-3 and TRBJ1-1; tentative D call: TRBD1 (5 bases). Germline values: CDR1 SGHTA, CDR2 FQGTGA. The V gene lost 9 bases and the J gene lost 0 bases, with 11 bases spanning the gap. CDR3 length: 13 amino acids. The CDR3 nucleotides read TGTGCCAGTAGCAGACAGATGAACACTGAAGCTTTCTTT. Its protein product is CASSRQMNTEAFF.

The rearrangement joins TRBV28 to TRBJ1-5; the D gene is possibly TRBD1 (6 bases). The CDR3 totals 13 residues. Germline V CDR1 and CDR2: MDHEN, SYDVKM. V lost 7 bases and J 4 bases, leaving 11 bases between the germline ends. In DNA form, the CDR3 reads TGTGCCAGCACTAATACAGGGAATCAGCCCCAGCATTTT. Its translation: CASTNTGNQPQHF.

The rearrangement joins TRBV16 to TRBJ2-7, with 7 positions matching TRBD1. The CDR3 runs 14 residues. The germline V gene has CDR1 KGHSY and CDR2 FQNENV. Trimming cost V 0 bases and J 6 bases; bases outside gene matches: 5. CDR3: CASSQSRGRAEQYF. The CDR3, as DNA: TGTGCCAGCAGCCAATCAAGGGGGCGGGCCGAGCAGTACTTC.

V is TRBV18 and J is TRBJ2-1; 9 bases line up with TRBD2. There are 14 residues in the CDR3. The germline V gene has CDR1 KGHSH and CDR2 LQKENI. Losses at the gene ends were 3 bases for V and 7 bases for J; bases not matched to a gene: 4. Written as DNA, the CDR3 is TGTGCCAGCTCACCGTTAGCGGGAGCAAATGAGCAGTTCTTC. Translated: CASSPLAGANEQFF.

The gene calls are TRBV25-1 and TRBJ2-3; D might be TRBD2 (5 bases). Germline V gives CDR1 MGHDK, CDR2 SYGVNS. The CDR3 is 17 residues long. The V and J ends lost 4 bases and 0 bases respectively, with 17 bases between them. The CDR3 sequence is CASSGRGVKTSTDTQYF. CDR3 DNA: TGTGCCAGCAGTGGTCGGGGAGTGAAAACTAGCACAGATACGCAGTATTTT.

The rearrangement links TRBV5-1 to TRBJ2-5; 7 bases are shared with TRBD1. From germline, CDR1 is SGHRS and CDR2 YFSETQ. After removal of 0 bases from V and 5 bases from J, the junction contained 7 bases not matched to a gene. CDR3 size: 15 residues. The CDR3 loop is CASSLAAGGLETQYF. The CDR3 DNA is TGCGCCAGCAGCTTGGCTGCAGGGGGTCTGGAGACCCAGTACTTC.

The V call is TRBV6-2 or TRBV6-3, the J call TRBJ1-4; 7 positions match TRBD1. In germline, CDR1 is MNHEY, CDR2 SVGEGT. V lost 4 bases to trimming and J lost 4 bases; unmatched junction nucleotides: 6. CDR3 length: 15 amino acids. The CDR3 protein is CASSWRQGFNEKLFF. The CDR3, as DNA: TGTGCCAGCAGTTGGCGACAGGGTTTTAATGAAAAACTGTTTTTT.

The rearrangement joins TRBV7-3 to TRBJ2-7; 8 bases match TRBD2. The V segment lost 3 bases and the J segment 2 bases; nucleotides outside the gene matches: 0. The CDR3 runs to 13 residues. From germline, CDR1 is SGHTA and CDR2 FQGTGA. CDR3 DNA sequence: TGTGCCAGCAGCTTGGGACTAGCCTACGAGCAGTACTTC. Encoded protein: CASSLGLAYEQYF.

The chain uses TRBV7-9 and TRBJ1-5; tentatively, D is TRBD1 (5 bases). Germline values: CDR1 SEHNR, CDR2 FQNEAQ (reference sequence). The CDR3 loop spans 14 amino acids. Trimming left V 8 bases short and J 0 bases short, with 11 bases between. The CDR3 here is CASGADNSNQPQHF. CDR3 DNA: TGTGCCAGCGGGGCCGATAATAGCAATCAGCCCCAGCATTTT.

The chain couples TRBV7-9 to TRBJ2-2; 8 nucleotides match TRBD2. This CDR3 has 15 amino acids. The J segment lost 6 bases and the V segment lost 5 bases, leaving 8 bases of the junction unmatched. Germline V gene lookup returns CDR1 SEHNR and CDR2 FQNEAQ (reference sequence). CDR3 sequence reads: CASSRDGREAGELFF. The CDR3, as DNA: TGTGCCAGCAGCCGTGACGGGAGGGAGGCCGGGGAGCTGTTTTTT.

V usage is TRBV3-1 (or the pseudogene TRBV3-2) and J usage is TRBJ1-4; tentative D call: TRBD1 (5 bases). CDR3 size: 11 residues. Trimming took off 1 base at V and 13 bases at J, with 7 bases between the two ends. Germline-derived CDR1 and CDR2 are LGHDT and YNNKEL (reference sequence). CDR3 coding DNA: TGTGCCAGCAGCCAAGGGGGGGGACTGTTTTTT. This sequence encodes CASSQGGGLFF.

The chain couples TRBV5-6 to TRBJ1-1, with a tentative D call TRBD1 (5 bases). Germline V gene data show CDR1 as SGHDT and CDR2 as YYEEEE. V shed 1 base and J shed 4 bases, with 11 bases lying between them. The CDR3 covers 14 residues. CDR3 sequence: CASSLRGGGTEAFF. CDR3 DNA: TGTGCCAGCAGCTTGAGGGGAGGAGGCACTGAAGCTTTCTTT.

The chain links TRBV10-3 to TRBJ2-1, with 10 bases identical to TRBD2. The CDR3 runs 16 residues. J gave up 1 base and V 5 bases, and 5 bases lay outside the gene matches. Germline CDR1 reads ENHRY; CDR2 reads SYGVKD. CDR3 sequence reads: CAISLRAGGSYNEQFF. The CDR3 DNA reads TGTGCCATCAGTTTAAGAGCGGGGGGGTCCTACAATGAGCAGTTCTTC.

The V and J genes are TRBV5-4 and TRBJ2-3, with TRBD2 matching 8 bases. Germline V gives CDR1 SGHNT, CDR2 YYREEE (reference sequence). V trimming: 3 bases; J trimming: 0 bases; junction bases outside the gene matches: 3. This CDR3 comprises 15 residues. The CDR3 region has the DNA TGTGCCAGCAGCTGGAGCGGGGGAAGCACAGATACGCAGTATTTT. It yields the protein CASSWSGGSTDTQYF. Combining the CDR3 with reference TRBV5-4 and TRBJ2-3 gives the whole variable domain ETGVTQSPTHLIKTRGQQVTLRCSSQSGHNTVSWYQQALGQGPQFIFQYYREEENGRGNFPPRFSGLQFPNYSSELNVNALELDDSALYLCASSWSGGSTDTQYFGPGTRLTVL.

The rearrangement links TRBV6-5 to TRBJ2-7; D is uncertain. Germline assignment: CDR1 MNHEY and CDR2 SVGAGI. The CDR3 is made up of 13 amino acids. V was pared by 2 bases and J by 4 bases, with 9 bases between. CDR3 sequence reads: CASSYVGFYEQYF. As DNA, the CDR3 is TGTGCCAGCAGTTACGTCGGGTTTTACGAGCAGTACTTC.

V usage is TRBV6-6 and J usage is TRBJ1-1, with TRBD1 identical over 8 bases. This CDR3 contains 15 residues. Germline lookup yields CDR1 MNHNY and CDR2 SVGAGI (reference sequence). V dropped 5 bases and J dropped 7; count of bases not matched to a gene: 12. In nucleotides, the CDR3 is TGTGCCAGCAGTAGGACAGGGTCGGTGAGCAATGAAGCTTTCTTT. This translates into CASSRTGSVSNEAFF.

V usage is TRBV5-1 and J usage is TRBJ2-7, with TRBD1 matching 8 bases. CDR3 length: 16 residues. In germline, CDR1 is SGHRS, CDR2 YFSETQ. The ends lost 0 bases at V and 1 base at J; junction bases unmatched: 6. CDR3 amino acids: CASSLGSGQGSYEQYF. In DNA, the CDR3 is TGCGCCAGCAGCTTGGGCAGCGGACAGGGTTCCTACGAGCAGTACTTC. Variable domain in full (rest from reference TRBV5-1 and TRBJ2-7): KAGVTQTPRYLIKTRGQQVTLSCSPISGHRSVSWYQQTPGQGLQFLFEYFSETQRNKGNFPGRFSGRQFSNSRSEMNVSTLELGDSALYLCASSLGSGQGSYEQYFGPGTRLTVT.

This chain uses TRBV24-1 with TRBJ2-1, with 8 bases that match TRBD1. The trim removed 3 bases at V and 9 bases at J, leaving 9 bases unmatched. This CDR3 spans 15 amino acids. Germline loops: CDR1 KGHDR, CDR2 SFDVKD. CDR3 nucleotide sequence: TGTGCCACCAGTGATCGGGACAGGACACGGGGTGAGCAGTTCTTC. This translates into CATSDRDRTRGEQFF.

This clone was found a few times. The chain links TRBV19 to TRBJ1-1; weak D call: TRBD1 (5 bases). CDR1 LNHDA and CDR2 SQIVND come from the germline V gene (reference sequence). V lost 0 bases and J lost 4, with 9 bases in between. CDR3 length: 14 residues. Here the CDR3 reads CASSIERGSTEAFF. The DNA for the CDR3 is TGTGCCAGTAGTATAGAAAGGGGTAGCACTGAAGCTTTCTTT.